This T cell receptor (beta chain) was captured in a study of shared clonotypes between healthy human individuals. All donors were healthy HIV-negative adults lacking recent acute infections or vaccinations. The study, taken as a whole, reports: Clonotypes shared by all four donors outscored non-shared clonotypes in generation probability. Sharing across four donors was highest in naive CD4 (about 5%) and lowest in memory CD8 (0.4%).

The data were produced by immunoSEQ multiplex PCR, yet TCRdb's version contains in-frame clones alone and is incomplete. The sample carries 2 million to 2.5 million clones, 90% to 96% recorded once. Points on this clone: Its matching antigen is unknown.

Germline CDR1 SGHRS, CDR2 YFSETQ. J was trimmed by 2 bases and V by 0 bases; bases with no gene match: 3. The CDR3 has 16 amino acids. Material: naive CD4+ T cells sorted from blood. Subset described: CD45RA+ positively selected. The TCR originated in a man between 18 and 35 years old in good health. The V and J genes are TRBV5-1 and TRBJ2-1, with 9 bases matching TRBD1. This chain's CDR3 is CASSLAGDRAYNEQFF. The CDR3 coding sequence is TGCGCCAGCAGCTTGGCCGGGGACAGGGCCTACAATGAGCAGTTCTTC.